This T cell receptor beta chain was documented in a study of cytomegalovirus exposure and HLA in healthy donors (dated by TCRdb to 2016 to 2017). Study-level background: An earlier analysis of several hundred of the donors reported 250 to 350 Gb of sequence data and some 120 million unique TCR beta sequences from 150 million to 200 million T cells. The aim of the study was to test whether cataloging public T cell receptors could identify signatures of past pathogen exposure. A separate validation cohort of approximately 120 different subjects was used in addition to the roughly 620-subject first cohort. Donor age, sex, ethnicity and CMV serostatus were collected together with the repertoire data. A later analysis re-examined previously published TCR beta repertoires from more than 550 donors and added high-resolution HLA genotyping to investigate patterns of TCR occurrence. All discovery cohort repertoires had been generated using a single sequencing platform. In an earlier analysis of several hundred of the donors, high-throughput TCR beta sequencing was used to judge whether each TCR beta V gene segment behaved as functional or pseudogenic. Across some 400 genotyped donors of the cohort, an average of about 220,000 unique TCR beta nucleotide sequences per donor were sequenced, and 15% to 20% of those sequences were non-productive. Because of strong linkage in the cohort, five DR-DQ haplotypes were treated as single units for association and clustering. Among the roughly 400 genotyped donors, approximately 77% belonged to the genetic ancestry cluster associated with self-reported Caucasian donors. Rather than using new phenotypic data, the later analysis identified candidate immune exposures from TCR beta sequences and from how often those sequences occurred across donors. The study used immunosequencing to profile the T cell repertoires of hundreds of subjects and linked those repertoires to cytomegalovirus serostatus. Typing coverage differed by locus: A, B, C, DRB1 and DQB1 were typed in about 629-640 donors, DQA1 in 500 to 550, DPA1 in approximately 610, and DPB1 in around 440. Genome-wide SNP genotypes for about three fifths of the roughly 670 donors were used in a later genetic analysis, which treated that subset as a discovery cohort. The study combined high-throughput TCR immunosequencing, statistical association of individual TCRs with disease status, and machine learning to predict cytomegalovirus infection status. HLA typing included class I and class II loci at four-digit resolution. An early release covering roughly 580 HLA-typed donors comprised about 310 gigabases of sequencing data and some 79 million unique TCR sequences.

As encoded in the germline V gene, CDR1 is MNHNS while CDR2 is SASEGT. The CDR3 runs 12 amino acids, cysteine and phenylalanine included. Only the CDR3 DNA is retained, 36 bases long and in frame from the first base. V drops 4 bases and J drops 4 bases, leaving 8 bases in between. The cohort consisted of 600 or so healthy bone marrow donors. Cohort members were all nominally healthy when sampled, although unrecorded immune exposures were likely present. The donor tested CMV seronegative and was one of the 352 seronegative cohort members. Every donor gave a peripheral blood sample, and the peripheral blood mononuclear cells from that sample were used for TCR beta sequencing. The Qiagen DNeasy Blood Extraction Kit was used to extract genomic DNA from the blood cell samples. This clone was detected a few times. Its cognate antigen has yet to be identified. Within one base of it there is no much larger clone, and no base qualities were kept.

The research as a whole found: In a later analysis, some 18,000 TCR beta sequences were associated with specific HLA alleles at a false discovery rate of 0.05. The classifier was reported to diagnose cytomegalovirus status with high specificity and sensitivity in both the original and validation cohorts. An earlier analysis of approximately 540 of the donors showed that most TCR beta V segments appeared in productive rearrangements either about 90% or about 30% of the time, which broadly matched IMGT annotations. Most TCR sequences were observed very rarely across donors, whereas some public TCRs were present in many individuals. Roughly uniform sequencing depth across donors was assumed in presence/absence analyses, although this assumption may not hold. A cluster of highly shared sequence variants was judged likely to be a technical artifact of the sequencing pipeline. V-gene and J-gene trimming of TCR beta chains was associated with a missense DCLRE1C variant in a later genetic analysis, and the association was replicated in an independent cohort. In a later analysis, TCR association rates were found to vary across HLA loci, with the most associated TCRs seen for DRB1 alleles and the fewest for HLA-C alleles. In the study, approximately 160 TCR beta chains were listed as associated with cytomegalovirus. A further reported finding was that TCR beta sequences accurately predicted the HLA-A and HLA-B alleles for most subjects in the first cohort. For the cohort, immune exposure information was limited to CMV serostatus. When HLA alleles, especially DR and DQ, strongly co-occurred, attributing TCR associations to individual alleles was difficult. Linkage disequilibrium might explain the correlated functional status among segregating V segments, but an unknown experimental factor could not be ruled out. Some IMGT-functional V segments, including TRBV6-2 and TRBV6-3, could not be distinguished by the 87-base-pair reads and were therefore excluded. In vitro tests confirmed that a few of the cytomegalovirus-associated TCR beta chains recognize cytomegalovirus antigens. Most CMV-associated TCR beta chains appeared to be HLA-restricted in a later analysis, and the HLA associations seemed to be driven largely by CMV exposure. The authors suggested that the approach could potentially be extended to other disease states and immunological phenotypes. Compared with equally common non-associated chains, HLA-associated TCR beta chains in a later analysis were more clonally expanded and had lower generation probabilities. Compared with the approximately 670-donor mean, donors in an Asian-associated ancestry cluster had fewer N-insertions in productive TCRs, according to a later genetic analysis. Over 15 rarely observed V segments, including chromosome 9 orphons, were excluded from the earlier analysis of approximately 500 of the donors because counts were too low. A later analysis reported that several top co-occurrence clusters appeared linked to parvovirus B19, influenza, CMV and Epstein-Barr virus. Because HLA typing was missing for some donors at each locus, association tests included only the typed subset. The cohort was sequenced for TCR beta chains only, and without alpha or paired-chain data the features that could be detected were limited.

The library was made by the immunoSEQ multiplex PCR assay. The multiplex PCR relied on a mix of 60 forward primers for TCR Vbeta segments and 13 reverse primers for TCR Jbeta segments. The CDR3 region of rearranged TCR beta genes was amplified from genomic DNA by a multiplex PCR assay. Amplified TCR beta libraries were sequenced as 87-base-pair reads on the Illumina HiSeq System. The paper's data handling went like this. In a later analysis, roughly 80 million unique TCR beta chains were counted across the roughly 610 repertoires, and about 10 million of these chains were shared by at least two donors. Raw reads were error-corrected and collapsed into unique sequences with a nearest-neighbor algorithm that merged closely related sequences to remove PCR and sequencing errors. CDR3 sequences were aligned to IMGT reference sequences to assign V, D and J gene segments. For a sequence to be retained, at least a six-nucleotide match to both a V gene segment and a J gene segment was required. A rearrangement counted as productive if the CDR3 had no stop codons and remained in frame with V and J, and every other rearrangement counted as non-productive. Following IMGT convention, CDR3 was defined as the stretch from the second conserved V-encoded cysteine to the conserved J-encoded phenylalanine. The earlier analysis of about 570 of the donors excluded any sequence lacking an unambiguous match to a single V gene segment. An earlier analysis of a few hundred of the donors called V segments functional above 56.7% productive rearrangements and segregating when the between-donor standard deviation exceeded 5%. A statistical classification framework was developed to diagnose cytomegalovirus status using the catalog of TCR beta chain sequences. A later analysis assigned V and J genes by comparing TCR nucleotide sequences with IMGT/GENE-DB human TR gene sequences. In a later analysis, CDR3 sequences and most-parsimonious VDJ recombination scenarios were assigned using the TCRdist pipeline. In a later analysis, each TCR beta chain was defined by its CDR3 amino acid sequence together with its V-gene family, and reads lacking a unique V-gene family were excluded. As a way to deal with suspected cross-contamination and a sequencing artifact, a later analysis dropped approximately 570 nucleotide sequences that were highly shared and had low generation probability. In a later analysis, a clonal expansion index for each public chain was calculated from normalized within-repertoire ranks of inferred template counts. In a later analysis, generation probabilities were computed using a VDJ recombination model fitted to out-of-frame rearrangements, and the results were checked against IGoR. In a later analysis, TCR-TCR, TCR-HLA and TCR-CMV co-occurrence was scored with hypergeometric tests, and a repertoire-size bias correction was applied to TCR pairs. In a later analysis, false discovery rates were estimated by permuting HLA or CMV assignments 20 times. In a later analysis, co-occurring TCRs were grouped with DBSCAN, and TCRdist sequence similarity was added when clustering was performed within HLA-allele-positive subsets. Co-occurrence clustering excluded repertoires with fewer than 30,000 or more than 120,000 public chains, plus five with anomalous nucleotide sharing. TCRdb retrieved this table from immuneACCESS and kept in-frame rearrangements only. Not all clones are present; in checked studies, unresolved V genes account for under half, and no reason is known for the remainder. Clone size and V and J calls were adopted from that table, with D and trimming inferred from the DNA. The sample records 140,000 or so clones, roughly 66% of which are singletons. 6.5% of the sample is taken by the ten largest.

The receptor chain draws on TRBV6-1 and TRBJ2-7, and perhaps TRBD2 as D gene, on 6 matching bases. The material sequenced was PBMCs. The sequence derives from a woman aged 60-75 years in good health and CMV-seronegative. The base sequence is TGTGCCAGCAGTGGGGACTCGTACGAGCAGTACTTC. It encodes CASSGDSYEQYF.